The TCR beta chain under discussion was sequenced for a study of blood T cell repertoires in COVID-19. V dropped 3 bases and J dropped 9 bases, with 15 bases sitting between them. The CDR3 is 15 residues long. CDR1 is SGHDN and CDR2 is FVKESK in the germline V gene. Profiling relied on immunoSEQ multiplex PCR, and the TCRdb table lists in-frame clones only, not all of them. The table records roughly 380,000 clones, approximately 89% of them present only once. This TCR derives from a woman aged 60-75 years with COVID-19, enrolled during active disease. Source material: peripheral blood. J is TRBJ1-6 and V is TRBV14; D ambiguous. CDR3 loop: CASSHPGFRGSPLHF. DNA for the CDR3: TGTGCCAGCAGCCACCCGGGATTCCGCGGTTCACCCCTCCACTTT.